These 27 T cell receptor beta chains were all obtained from the same sample, sequenced in a study of spatial heterogeneity in lung cancer (dated by TCRdb to about 2019). The library was built by means of 5' RACE. Sequenced on a NextSeq 500. TCRdb applied fastp at Q25 and MiXCR to the public reads, then kept only in-frame beta chains. Identical CDR3 proteins give one entry, which carries the most common genes and DNA. The sample contains about 26,000 distinct CDR3 sequences, 6% of them found a single time. The ten largest make up roughly a fifth of the sample. This specimen's time point label, per the study, means: blood at routine non-recurrence follow-up after resection. Without any cell sorting, TCR sequencing was performed on whole RNA extracted either from tumor and nontumor lung tissue or from cryopreserved PBMC samples. Sequenced material: PBMCs, taken at follow-up. Receptor source: a male donor with early-stage non-small cell lung cancer.

The CDR3 protein is CASSSSGGRESEAFF. The CDR3 DNA reads TGTGCCAGCAGCTCGTCGGGAGGGCGGGAATCTGAAGCTTTCTTT. The chain is built from TRBV7-9 and TRBJ1-1, with D unresolved. The ends were cut back, 4 bases at V and 6 bases at J, with 18 bases in the middle. This CDR3 region has 15 residues. Germline lookup yields CDR1 SEHNR and CDR2 FQNEAQ (reference sequence).

The V gene is TRBV6-2 or TRBV6-3, the J gene TRBJ1-5; D possibly corresponds to TRBD1 (6 bases). The CDR3 totals 14 residues. With 6 bases removed from V and 4 bases from J, the gap between germline ends came to 13 bases. Germline V CDR1 and CDR2: MNHEY, SVGEGT. CDR3: CASRGTRRNQPQHF. CDR3 bases: TGTGCCAGCAGGGGGACACGTCGTAATCAGCCCCAGCATTTT.

This clonotype was seen more than once but under ten times. The chain is built from TRBV20-1 and TRBJ2-5; possibly TRBD1 for D (6 bases). The length of the CDR3 is 13 residues. Trimming left V 5 bases short and J 2 bases short, with 12 bases between. In germline, CDR1 is DFQATT, CDR2 SNEGSKA (reference sequence). CDR3 nucleotide sequence: TGCAGTGCTTGGGACACAAAACAAGAGACCCAGTACTTC. Protein product: CSAWDTKQETQYF.

This clonotype was observed many times. This chain joins TRBV3-1 and TRBJ2-1, with D unclear. Trimming stripped 1 base from V and 0 bases from J, with 10 bases between. The CDR3 has 16 residues. Germline-derived CDR1 and CDR2 are LGHDT and YNNKEL (reference sequence). For the CDR3, the DNA is TGTGCCAGCAGCCAAGGGGTGGATTCCTCCTACAATGAGCAGTTCTTC. This translates into CASSQGVDSSYNEQFF.

This clonotype has ten or more counts. V usage is TRBV6-5 and J usage is TRBJ1-5; 7 bases are a match to TRBD1. The CDR3 spans 15 residues. The V gene's germline CDR1 is MNHEY and CDR2 SVGAGI. V dropped 4 bases and J dropped 7; count of bases not matched to a gene: 10. CDR3 region: CASSSLDRARQPQHF. DNA for the CDR3: TGTGCCAGCAGTTCTCTCGACAGGGCACGGCAGCCCCAGCATTTT.

This clonotype was detected ten times or more. The chain links TRBV5-1 to TRBJ1-4; D call uncertain. CDR3 size: 15 residues. V was cut by 0 bases and J by 0 bases, with 6 bases left in between. Germline CDR1 and CDR2: SGHRS and YFSETQ. CDR3 protein: CASSLGSSTNEKLFF. In nucleotides, the CDR3 is TGCGCCAGCAGCTTGGGCAGCTCAACTAATGAAAAACTGTTTTTT.

This clonotype has more than one count but fewer than ten. V is TRBV6-2 or TRBV6-3 and J is TRBJ2-7, with 8 positions matching TRBD1. The V segment lost 6 bases and the J segment 0 bases; nucleotides outside the gene matches: 7. The CDR3 length is 15 residues. Germline V gives CDR1 MNHEY, CDR2 SVGEGT. The CDR3 DNA follows: TGTGCCAGCAGCACCGTTACAGGGGGCTCCTACGAGCAGTACTTC. Encoded protein: CASSTVTGGSYEQYF.

This chain joins TRBV6-5 and TRBJ2-7; 13 positions agree with TRBD2. CDR1 MNHEY and CDR2 SVGAGI come from the germline V gene. This CDR3 is built from 15 residues. The ends lost 6 bases at V and 4 bases at J; junction bases unmatched: 6. This chain's CDR3 is CASRGGLAGFYEQYV. For the CDR3, the DNA is TGTGCCAGCAGAGGGGGACTAGCGGGGTTTTACGAGCAGTACGTC.

The chain links TRBV27 to TRBJ2-1, with 11 bases lining up with TRBD2. V trimming: 5 bases; J trimming: 5 bases; junction bases outside the gene matches: 5. This CDR3 contains 15 residues. CDR1 and CDR2 from the germline V gene are MNHEY and SMNVEV (reference sequence). The CDR3 sequence is CASSLGTSGDNEQFF. DNA for the CDR3: TGTGCCAGCAGTCTCGGGACTAGCGGTGACAATGAGCAGTTCTTC.

The chain has TRBV2 and TRBJ2-2; TRBD1 matches 8 bases. The germline V gene encodes CDR1 SNHLY and CDR2 FYNNEI. J lost 6 bases, V lost 4 bases, and 10 bases had no gene match. The CDR3 loop spans 16 amino acids. This CDR3 reads CASSVTSRGQAGELFF. Here the CDR3 DNA reads TGTGCCAGCAGTGTTACCAGCCGGGGACAGGCCGGGGAGCTGTTTTTT.

This clonotype was observed many times. The gene calls are TRBV6-2 or TRBV6-3 and TRBJ2-3; D may match TRBD1 or TRBD2 (6 bases each). This CDR3 spans 17 amino acids. V lost 10 bases and J lost 0, with 23 bases in between. The germline CDR1 and CDR2 sequences are MNHEY and SVGEGT. The CDR3 here is CATKAATGAGSTDTQYF. The DNA for the CDR3 is TGTGCCACGAAGGCCGCGACGGGGGCCGGGAGCACAGATACGCAGTATTTT.

The table lists this clonotype with many counts. V usage is TRBV29-1 and J usage is TRBJ1-1, with D tentatively TRBD1 (5 bases). The CDR3 runs 14 residues. V dropped 2 bases and J dropped 2 bases, with 12 bases sitting between them. Germline V gene sequence: CDR1 SQVTM, CDR2 ANQGSEA. This CDR3 is CSVEWGRPNTEAFF. CDR3 bases: TGCAGCGTTGAATGGGGCAGGCCCAACACTGAAGCTTTCTTT.

This clonotype was detected many times. The chain uses TRBV5-5 and TRBJ1-4, with D unclear. There are 15 residues in the CDR3. Trimming stripped 3 bases from V and 0 bases from J, with 9 bases between. Germline CDR1 SGHKS, CDR2 YYEKEE (reference sequence). CDR3 loop: CASSSYRATNEKLFF. The CDR3 DNA sequence: TGTGCCAGCAGCTCGTACAGAGCAACTAATGAAAAACTGTTTTTT.

This clonotype was observed many times. This sequence joins TRBV5-1 and TRBJ2-3, with D possibly TRBD2 on 7 matching bases. CDR1 is SGHRS and CDR2 is YFSETQ in the germline V gene. The CDR3 length is 15 residues. V was cut by 1 base and J by 2 bases, with 11 bases left in between. The CDR3, as DNA: TGCGCCAGCAGCTTGACGGGGGGCTCCACAGATACGCAGTATTTT. Residues: CASSLTGGSTDTQYF.

In this sample, this clonotype turned up many times. Sequence at one end of the junction differs from germline and may be a read error. The rearrangement uses TRBV7-7 and TRBJ2-1; 8 bases agree with TRBD2. This CDR3 contains 15 residues. Germline V gene sequence: CDR1 SSHAT, CDR2 FNYEAQ (reference sequence). CDR3 residues: CASSLVSGALNEQFF. In DNA form, the CDR3 reads TGTGCTAGCAGCTTAGTTAGCGGGGCTCTAAATGAGCAGTTCTTC.

This clonotype was detected ten times or more. This chain uses TRBV12-3 or TRBV12-4 with TRBJ2-7; TRBD1 agrees at 7 bases. The CDR3 covers 12 residues. The ends lost 6 bases at V and 5 bases at J; junction bases unmatched: 4. This CDR3 reads CASSRGRHEQYF. Here the CDR3 DNA reads TGTGCCAGCAGCAGGGGGAGACACGAGCAGTACTTC.

The chain recombines TRBV7-2 with TRBJ1-1; 8 bases agree with TRBD1. The CDR3 length is 14 residues. From germline, CDR1 is SGHTA and CDR2 FQGNSA. The J segment lost 5 bases and the V segment lost 2 bases, leaving 4 bases of the junction unmatched. CDR3 sequence: CASSLSWTGTEAFF. The DNA of the CDR3 is TGTGCCAGCAGCTTAAGTTGGACAGGGACTGAAGCTTTCTTT.

The rearrangement links TRBV7-3 to TRBJ1-1; 9 bases map to TRBD1. V shed 4 bases, J shed 4 bases, and the junction held 13 bases outside the gene matches. Germline assignment: CDR1 SGHTA and CDR2 FQGTGA. This CDR3 has 17 residues. The CDR3 protein is CASSSISGTGLATEAFF. The CDR3 DNA sequence: TGTGCCAGCAGCTCAATATCCGGGACAGGGCTCGCCACTGAAGCTTTCTTT.

This clonotype has at least ten counts. The chain employs TRBV12-3 or TRBV12-4 and TRBJ2-4; 10 bases align to TRBD2. The V and J ends lost 3 bases and 8 bases, in that order; junction bases with no gene match: 13. The CDR3 runs to 17 residues. This chain's CDR3 is CASSFVLAGDPPDIQYF. DNA for the CDR3: TGTGCCAGCAGTTTTGTCCTAGCGGGAGACCCTCCTGACATTCAGTACTTC.

This clonotype was seen at least ten times. The V gene is TRBV12-5, the J gene TRBJ1-1, with D uncertain. The ends were cut back, 2 bases at V and 5 bases at J, with 6 bases in the middle. The CDR3 spans 12 residues. Germline CDR1 LGHNT, CDR2 FRNRAP. The CDR3 reads CASGLLGTEAFF. CDR3 nucleotide sequence: TGTGCTAGTGGTTTGCTAGGAACTGAAGCTTTCTTT.

This CDR3 reads CSADPGQGSDTQYF. The CDR3 coding sequence is TGCAGTGCGGATCCGGGACAGGGGTCAGATACGCAGTATTTT. This chain joins TRBV20-1 and TRBJ2-3, with 10 bases aligning to TRBD1. This CDR3 spans 14 amino acids. Germline V CDR1 and CDR2: DFQATT, SNEGSKA (reference sequence). The V and J ends lost 6 bases and 4 bases, in that order; junction bases with no gene match: 7.

In its sample, this clonotype was seen a few times. The rearrangement uses TRBV19 and TRBJ1-1; D remains ambiguous. V was pared by 7 bases and J by 0 bases, with 12 bases between. The germline V gene encodes CDR1 LNHDA and CDR2 SQIVND (reference sequence). CDR3 size: 14 residues. CDR3 loop: CASKEGLMNTEAFF. CDR3 DNA sequence: TGTGCCAGTAAGGAGGGCCTGATGAACACTGAAGCTTTCTTT. Full variable domain (outside the CDR3, taken from reference TRBV19 and TRBJ1-1): DGGITQSPKYLFRKEGQNVTLSCEQNLNHDAMYWYRQDPGQGLRLIYYSQIVNDFQKGDIAEGYSVSREKKESFPLTVTSAQKNPTAFYLCASKEGLMNTEAFFGQGTRLTVV.

By frequency in the sample, this clonotype is medium-sized. V and J are TRBV29-1 and TRBJ2-2, with unresolved D. Trimming took off 7 bases at V and 6 bases at J, with 12 bases between the two ends. Germline CDR1 reads SQVTM; CDR2 reads ANQGSEA. This CDR3 is built from 12 residues. The DNA of the CDR3 is TGCAGCGCCACCATTCCCCCCGGGGAGCTGTTTTTT. Translation gives CSATIPPGELFF.

This chain uses TRBV30 with TRBJ1-1; no reliable D call. V was pared by 2 bases and J by 0 bases, with 19 bases between. The CDR3 spans 17 residues. Germline CDR1 GTSNPN, CDR2 SVGIG (reference sequence). The CDR3 bases are TGTGCCTGGAGTCCCCCATGGTCGGACGGTTTGAACACTGAAGCTTTCTTT. It codes for CAWSPPWSDGLNTEAFF.

This clonotype was seen at least ten times. The chain joins TRBV10-3 to TRBJ2-2; 10 nucleotides line up with TRBD2. Germline V lookup: CDR1 ENHRY, CDR2 SYGVKD. The junction had 2 bases not matched to a gene; V was cut back by 4 bases and J by 3 bases. The CDR3 is made up of 15 amino acids. The CDR3 nucleotides are TGTGCCATCAGTGGGCTAGCGGGAGACACCGGGGAGCTGTTTTTT. It encodes CAISGLAGDTGELFF.

The table lists this clonotype with many counts. V gene TRBV10-2 combines with J gene TRBJ1-1, with D perhaps matching TRBD1 (5 bases). Germline V CDR1 and CDR2: WSHSY, SAAADI. The CDR3 consists of 13 residues. V was clipped by 7 bases and J by 8 bases, with 17 bases between them. The CDR3 sequence is CASTRPPGDEAFF. The CDR3 DNA is TGCGCCAGCACGCGGCCCCCGGGGGACGAAGCTTTCTTT.

This clonotype was seen only a few times. This sequence joins TRBV5-6 and TRBJ2-2, with TRBD2 matching over 7 bases. The CDR3 has 14 amino acids. The V and J ends lost 4 bases and 5 bases, in that order; junction bases with no gene match: 5. Germline lookup yields CDR1 SGHDT and CDR2 YYEEEE. The CDR3 region has the DNA TGTGCCAGCAGCAGAACTAGCGTTACCGGGGAGCTGTTTTTT. It encodes CASSRTSVTGELFF.